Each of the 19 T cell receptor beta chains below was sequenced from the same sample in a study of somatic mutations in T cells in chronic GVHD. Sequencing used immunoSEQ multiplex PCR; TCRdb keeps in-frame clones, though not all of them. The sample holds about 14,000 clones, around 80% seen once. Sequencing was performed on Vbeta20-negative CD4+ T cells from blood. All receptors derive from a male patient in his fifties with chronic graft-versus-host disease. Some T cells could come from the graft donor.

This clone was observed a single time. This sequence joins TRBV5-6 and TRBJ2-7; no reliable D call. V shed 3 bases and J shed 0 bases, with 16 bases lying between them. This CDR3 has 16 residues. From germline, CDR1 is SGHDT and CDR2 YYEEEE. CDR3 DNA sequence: TGTGCCAGCAGCTCCTATTACGACCGGAGCTCCTACGAGCAGTACTTC. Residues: CASSSYYDRSSYEQYF.

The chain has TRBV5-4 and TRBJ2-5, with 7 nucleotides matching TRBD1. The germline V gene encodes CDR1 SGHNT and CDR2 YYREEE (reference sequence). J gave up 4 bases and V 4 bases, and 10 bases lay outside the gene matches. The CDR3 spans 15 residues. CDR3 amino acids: CASSLQTGQRETQYF. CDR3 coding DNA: TGTGCCAGCAGCCTGCAAACGGGACAGCGAGAGACCCAGTACTTC.

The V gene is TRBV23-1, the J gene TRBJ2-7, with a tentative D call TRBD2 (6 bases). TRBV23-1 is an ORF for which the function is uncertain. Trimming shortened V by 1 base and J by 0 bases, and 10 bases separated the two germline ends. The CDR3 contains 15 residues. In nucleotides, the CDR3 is TGCGCCAGCAGTCAATTAGGCGGGGTCTCCTACGAGCAGTACTTC. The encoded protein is CASSQLGGVSYEQYF.

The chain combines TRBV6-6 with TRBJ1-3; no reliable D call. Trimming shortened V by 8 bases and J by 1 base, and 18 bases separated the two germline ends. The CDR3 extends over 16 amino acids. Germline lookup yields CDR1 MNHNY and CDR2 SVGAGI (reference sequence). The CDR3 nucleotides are TGTGCCAGCGTCGGGAACGCGGCTCAGTCTGGAAACACCATATATTTT. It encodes CASVGNAAQSGNTIYF.

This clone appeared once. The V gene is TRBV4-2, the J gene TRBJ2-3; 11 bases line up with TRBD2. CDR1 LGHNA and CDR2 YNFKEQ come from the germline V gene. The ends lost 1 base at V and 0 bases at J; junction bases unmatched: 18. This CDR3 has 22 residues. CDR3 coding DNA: TGTGCCAGCAGCCAAGGAAAATGGTTAGCGGGGGGGAGAGTCACCAGCACAGATACGCAGTATTTT. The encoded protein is CASSQGKWLAGGRVTSTDTQYF.

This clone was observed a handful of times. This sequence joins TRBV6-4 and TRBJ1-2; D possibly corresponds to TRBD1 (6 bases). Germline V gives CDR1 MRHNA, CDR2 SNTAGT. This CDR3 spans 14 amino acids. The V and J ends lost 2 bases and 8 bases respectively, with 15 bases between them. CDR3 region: CASSDQGRIGGYTF. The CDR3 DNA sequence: TGTGCCAGCAGTGACCAGGGGCGGATTGGCGGCTACACCTTC.

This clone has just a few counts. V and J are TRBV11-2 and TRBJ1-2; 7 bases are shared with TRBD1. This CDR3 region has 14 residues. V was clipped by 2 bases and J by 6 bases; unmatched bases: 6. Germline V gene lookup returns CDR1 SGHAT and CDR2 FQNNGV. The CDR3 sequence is CASSLTTGIDGYTF. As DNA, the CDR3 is TGTGCCAGCAGCTTAACGACAGGGATAGATGGCTACACCTTC.

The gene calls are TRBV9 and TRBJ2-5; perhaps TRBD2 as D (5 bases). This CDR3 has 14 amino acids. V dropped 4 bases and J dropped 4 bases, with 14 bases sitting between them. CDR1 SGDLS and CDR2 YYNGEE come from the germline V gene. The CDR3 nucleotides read TGTGCCAGCAGCCCCGGGGAAGCTCGAGAGACCCAGTACTTC. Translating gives CASSPGEARETQYF.

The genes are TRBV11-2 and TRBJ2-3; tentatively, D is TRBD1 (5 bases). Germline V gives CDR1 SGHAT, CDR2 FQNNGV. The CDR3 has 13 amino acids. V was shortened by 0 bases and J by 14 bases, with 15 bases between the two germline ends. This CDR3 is CASSLDRRDGRYF. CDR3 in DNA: TGTGCCAGCAGCTTAGATCGCAGGGATGGGCGGTATTTT.

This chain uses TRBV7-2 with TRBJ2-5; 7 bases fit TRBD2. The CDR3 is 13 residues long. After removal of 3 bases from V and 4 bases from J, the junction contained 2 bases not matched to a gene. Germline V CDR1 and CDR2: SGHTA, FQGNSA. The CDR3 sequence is CASSFGGGETQYF. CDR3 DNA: TGTGCCAGCAGCTTTGGCGGGGGAGAGACCCAGTACTTC. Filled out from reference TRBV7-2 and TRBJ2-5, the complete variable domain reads GAGVSQSPSNKVTEKGKDVELRCDPISGHTALYWYRQSLGQGLEFLIYFQGNSAPDKSGLPSDRFSAERTGGSVSTLTIQRTQQEDSAVYLCASSFGGGETQYFGPGTRLLVL.

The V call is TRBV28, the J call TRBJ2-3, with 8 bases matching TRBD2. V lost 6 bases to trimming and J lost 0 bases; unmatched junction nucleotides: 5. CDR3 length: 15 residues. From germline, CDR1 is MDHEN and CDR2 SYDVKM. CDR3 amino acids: CASSRTSLSTDTQYF. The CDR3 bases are TGTGCCAGCAGCCGGACTAGCCTCAGCACAGATACGCAGTATTTT. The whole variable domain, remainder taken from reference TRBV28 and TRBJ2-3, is DVKVTQSSRYLVKRTGEKVFLECVQDMDHENMFWYRQDPGLGLRLIYFSYDVKMKEKGDIPEGYSVSREKKERFSLILESASTNQTSMYLCASSRTSLSTDTQYFGPGTRLTVL.

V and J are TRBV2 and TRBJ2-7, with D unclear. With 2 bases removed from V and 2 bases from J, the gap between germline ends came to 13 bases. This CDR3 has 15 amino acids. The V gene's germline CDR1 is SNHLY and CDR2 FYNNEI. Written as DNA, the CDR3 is TGTGCCAGCAGTGAATGGAAGGAGCCCGCCTACGAGCAGTACTTC. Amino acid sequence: CASSEWKEPAYEQYF. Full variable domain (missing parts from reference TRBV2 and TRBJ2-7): EPEVTQTPSHQVTQMGQEVILRCVPISNHLYFYWYRQILGQKVEFLVSFYNNEISEKSEIFDDQFSVERPDGSNFTLKIRSTKLEDSAMYFCASSEWKEPAYEQYFGPGTRLTVT.

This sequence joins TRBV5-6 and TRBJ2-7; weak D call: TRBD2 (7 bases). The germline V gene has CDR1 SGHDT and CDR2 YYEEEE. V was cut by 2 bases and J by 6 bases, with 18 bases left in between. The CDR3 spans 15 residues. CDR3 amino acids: CASSLRGGQGGEQYF. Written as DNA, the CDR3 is TGTGCCAGCAGCTTAAGGGGGGGGCAGGGAGGCGAGCAGTACTTC.

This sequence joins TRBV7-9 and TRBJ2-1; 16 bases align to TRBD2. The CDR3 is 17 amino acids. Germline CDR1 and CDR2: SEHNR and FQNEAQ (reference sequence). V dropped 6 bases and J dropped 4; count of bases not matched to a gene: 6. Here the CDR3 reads CASSKGLAGGPYNEQFF. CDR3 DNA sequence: TGTGCCAGCAGTAAGGGACTAGCGGGGGGGCCATACAATGAGCAGTTCTTC.

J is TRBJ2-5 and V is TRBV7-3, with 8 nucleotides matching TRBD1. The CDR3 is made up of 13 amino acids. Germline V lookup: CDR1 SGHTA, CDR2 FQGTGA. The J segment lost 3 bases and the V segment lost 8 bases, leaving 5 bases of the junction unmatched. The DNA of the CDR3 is TGTGCCAGCCGATTGACAGGGGAAGAGACCCAGTACTTC. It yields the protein CASRLTGEETQYF.

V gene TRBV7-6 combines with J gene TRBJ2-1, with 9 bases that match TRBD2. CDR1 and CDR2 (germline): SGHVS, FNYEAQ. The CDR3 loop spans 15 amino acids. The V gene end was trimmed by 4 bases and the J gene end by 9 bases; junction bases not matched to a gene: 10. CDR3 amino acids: CASSSRGISGSEQFF. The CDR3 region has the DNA TGTGCCAGCAGCTCCAGGGGTATTAGCGGGAGTGAGCAGTTCTTC. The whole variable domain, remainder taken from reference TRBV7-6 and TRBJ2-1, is GAGVSQSPRYKVTKRGQDVALRCDPISGHVSLYWYRQALGQGPEFLTYFNYEAQQDKSGLPNDRFSAERPEGSISTLTIQRTEQRDSAMYRCASSSRGISGSEQFFGPGTRLTVL.

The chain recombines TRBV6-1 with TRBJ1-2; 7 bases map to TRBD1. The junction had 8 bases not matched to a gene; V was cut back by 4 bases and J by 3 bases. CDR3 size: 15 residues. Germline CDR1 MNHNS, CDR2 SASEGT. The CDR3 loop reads CASSGPGQSYYGYTF. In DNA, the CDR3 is TGTGCCAGCAGTGGTCCGGGACAGAGCTACTATGGCTACACCTTC.

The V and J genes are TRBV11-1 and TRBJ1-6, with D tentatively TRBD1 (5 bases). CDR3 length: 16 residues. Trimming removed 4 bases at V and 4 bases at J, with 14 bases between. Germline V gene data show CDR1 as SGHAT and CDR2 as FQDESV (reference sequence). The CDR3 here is CASSSYRTAYNSPLHF. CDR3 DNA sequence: TGTGCCAGCAGCTCCTACAGGACCGCTTATAATTCACCCCTCCACTTT.

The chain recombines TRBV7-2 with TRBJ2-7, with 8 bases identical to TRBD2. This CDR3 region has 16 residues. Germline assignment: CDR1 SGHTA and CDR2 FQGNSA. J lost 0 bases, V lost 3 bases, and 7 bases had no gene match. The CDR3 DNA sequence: TGTGCCAGCAGCTTTACATATAGCGGGGCCTCCTACGAGCAGTACTTC. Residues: CASSFTYSGASYEQYF. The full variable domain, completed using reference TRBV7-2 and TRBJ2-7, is GAGVSQSPSNKVTEKGKDVELRCDPISGHTALYWYRQSLGQGLEFLIYFQGNSAPDKSGLPSDRFSAERTGGSVSTLTIQRTQQEDSAVYLCASSFTYSGASYEQYFGPGTRLTVT.